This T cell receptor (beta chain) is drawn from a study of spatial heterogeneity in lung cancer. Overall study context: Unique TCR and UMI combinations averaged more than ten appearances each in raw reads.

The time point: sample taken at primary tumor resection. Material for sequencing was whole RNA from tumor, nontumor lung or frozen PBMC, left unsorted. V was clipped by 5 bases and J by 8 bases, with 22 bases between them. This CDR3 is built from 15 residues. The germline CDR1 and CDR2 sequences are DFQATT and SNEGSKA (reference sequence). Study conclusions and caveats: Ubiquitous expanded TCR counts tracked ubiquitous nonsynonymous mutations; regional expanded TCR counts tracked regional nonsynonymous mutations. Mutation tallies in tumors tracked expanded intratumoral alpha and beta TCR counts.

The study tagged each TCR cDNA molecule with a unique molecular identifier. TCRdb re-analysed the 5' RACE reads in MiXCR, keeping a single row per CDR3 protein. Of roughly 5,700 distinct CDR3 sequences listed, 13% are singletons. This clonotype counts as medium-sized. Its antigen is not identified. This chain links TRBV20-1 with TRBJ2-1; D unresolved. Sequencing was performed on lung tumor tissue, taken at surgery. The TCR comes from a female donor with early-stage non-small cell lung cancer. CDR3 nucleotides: TGCAGTGCTGGACGTCGGGCAGTTGGTCGGGATGAGCAGTTCTTC. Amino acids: CSAGRRAVGRDEQFF.